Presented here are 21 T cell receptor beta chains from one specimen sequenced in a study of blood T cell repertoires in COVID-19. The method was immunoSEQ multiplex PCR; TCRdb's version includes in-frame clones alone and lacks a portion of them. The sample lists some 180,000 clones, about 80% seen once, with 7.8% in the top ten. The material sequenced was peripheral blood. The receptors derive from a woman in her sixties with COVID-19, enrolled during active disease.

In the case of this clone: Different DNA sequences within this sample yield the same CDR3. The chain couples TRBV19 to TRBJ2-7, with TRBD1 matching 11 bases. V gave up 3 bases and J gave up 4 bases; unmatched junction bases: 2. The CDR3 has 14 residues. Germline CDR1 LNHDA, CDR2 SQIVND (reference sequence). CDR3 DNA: TGTGCCAGTAGTATCGGGACAGGGGGGTACGAGCAGTACTTC. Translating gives CASSIGTGGYEQYF.

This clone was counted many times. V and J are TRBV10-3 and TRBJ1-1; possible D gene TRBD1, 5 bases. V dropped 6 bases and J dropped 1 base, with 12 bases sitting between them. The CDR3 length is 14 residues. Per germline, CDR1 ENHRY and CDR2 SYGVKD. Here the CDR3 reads CAIRPETANTEAFF. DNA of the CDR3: TGTGCCATCAGACCCGAGACAGCGAACACTGAAGCTTTCTTT.

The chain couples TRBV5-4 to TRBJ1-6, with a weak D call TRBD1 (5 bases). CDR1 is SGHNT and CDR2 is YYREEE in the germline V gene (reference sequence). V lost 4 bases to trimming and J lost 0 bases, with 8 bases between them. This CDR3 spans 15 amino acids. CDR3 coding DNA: TGTGCCAGCAGCCCGACAGTCTCCTATAATTCACCCCTCCACTTT. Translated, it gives CASSPTVSYNSPLHF.

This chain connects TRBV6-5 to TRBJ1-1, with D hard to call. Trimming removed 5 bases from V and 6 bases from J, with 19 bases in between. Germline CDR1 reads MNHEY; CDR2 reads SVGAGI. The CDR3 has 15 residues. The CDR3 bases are TGTGCCAGCAGTCCCCCGGGGAGGCGATTGGCTGAAGCTTTCTTT. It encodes CASSPPGRRLAEAFF.

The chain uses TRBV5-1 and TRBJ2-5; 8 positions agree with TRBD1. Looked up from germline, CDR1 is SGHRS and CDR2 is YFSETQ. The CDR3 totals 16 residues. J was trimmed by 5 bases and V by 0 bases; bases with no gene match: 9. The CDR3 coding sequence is TGCGCCAGCAGCTTGGCGGGCAGGGGGCTTGGGGAGACCCAGTACTTC. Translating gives CASSLAGRGLGETQYF.

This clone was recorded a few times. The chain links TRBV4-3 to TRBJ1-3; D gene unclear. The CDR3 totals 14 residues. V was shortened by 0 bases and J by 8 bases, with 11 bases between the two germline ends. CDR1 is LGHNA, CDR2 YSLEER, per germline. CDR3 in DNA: TGCGCCAGCAGCCAAGATCCTCGCGGGGACACCATATATTTT. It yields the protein CASSQDPRGDTIYF.

The CDR3 coding sequence is TGCGCCAGCAGCCAAGTGGCCGGGACTAGCGGGAGTCTGTCCGAGCAGTACTTC. Residues: CASSQVAGTSGSLSEQYF. The chain carries TRBV4-1 and TRBJ2-7, with TRBD2 matching 14 bases. V shed 1 base and J 6 bases; nucleotides not matched to a gene: 11. Germline CDR1 and CDR2: MGHRA and YSYEKL. The length of the CDR3 is 18 residues.

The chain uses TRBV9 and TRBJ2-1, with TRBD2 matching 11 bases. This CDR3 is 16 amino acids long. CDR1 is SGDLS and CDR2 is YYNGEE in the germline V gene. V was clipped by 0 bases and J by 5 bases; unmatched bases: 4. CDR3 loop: CASSVVSLAGDNEQFF. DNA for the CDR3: TGTGCCAGCAGCGTAGTTTCACTAGCGGGAGACAATGAGCAGTTCTTC. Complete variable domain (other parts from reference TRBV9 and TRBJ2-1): DSGVTQTPKHLITATGQRVTLRCSPRSGDLSVYWYQQSLDQGLQFLIQYYNGEERAKGNILERFSAQQFPDLHSELNLSSLELGDSALYFCASSVVSLAGDNEQFFGPGTRLTVL.

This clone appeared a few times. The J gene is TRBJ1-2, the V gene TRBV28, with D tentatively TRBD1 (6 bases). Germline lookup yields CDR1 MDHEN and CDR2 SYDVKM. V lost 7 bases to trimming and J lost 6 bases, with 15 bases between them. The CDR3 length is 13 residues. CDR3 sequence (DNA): TGTGCCAGCACCATACAGGGAATTAATGGCTACACCTTC. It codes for CASTIQGINGYTF.

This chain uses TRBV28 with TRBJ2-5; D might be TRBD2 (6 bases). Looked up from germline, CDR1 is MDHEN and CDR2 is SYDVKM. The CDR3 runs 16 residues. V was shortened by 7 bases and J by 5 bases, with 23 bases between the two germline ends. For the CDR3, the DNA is TGTGCCAGCACCACCCCCGGAGGGGCGCATGGCGAGACCCAGTACTTC. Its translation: CASTTPGGAHGETQYF.

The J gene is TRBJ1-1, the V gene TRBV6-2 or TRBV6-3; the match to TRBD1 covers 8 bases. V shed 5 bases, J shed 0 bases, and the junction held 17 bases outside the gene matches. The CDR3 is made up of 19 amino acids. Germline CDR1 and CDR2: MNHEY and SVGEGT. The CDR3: CASSRVPPGTGLMNTEAFF. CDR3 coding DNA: TGTGCCAGCAGTAGAGTACCCCCCGGGACAGGACTTATGAACACTGAAGCTTTCTTT.

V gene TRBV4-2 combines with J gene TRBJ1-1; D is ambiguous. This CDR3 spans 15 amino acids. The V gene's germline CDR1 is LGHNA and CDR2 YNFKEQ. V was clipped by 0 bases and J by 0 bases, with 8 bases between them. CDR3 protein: CASSQEGTVNTEAFF. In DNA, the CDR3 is TGTGCCAGCAGCCAAGAGGGTACAGTGAACACTGAAGCTTTCTTT.

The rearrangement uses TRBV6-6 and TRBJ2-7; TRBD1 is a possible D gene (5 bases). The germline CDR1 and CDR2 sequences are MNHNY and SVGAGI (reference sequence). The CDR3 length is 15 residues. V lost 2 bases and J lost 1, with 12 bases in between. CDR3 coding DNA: TGTGCCAGCAGTTACGATGGGGCTAAGTCCTACGAGCAGTACGTC. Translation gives CASSYDGAKSYEQYV.

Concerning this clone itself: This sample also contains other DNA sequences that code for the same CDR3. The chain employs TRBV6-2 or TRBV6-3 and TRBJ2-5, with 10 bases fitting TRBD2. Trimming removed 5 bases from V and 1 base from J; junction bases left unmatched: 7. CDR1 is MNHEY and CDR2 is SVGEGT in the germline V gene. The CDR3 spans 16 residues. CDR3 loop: CASSPGLAEIQETQYF. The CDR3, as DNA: TGTGCCAGCAGTCCCGGACTAGCGGAGATCCAAGAGACCCAGTACTTC.

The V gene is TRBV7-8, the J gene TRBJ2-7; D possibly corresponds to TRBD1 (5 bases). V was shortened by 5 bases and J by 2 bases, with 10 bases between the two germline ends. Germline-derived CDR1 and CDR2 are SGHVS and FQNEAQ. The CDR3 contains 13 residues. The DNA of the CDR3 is TGTGCCAGCAGCCCAAAGACAGCCTACGAGCAGTACTTC. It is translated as CASSPKTAYEQYF. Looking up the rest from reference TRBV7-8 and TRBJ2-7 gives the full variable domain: GAGVSQSPRYKVAKRGQDVALRCDPISGHVSLFWYQQALGQGPEFLTYFQNEAQLDKSGLPSDRFFAERPEGSVSTLKIQRTQQEDSAVYLCASSPKTAYEQYFGPGTRLTVT.

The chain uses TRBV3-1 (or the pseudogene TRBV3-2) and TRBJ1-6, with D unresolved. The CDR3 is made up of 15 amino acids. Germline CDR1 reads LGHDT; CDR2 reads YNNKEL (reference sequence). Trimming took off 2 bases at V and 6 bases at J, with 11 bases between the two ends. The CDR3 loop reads CASSQTVRSNSPLHF. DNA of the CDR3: TGTGCCAGCAGCCAAACGGTGAGATCTAATTCACCCCTCCACTTT.

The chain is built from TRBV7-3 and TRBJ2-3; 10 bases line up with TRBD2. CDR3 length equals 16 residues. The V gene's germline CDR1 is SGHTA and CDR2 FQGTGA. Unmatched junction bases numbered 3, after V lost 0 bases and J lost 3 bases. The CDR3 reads CASSLTLAGVTDTQYF. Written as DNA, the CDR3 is TGTGCCAGCAGCTTAACGCTAGCGGGGGTGACAGATACGCAGTATTTT.

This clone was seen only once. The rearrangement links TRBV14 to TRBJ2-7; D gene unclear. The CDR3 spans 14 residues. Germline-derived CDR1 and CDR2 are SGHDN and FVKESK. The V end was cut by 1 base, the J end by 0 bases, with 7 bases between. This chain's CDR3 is CASSQVGISYEQYF. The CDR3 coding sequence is TGTGCCAGCAGCCAAGTGGGCATCTCCTACGAGCAGTACTTC.

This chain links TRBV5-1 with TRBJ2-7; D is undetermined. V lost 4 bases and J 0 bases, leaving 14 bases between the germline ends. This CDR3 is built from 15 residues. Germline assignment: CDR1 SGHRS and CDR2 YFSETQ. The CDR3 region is CASSPTGSHSYEQYF. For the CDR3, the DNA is TGCGCCAGCAGCCCGACCGGTAGCCACTCCTACGAGCAGTACTTC.

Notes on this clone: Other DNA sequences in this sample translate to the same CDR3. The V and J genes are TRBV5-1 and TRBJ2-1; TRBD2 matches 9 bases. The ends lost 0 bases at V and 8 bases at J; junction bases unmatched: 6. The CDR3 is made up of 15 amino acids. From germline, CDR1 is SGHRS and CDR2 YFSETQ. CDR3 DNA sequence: TGCGCCAGCAGCTTGGGCGGGGGCGGGGGGGATGAGCAGTTCTTC. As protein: CASSLGGGGGDEQFF.

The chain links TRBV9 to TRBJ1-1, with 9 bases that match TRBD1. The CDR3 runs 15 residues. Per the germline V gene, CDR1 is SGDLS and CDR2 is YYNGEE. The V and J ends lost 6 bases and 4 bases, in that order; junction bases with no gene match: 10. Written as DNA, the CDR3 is TGTGCCAGCACCGCGGGGACAGGGCGGATCACTGAAGCTTTCTTT. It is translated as CASTAGTGRITEAFF. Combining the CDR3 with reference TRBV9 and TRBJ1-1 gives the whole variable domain DSGVTQTPKHLITATGQRVTLRCSPRSGDLSVYWYQQSLDQGLQFLIQYYNGEERAKGNILERFSAQQFPDLHSELNLSSLELGDSALYFCASTAGTGRITEAFFGQGTRLTVV.